Presented here are 13 T cell receptor beta chains from one specimen sequenced in a study of prognosis after radiotherapy for stage I lung cancer. Amplicons of TCR beta CDR3 were generated from genomic DNA by two-round multiplex PCR. The use of primers specific to each TRBV and TRBJ gene characterized first-round PCR. TCRdb independently ran MiXCR on the multiplex PCR reads; one entry per CDR3 protein. The sample contains roughly 11,000 distinct CDR3 sequences, under 45% of which appear only once. Source: PBMCs, taken before or after stereotactic body radiation therapy (not recorded which). The source of these receptors is a donor over 45 with non-small cell lung cancer.

As concerns this clonotype: The CDR3 carries no conserved terminal phenylalanine or tryptophan, so it likely arises from a read error. The chain uses TRBV6-1 and TRBJ2-3, with D perhaps matching TRBD2 (6 bases). The CDR3 extends over 15 amino acids. Germline V CDR1 and CDR2: MNHNS, SASEGT. CDR3 region: CASSDWRGLGDTQYS. In DNA form, the CDR3 reads TGTGCAAGCAGTGATTGGCGGGGCCTTGGAGATACGCAGTATTCT.

As for this clonotype: A far larger clone is only one base removed, so a read error is likely. V usage is TRBV6-2 or TRBV6-3 and J usage is TRBJ2-1; no firm D call. The CDR3 totals 11 residues. V lost 6 bases, J lost 2 bases, and 2 bases lay in between. Germline V gene sequence: CDR1 MNHEY, CDR2 SVGEGT. CDR3 amino acids: CASSPYNEQFF. DNA of the CDR3: TGTGCCAGCAGCCCCTACAATGAGCAGTTCTTC.

Many counts were recorded for this clonotype. The V and J genes are TRBV4-2 and TRBJ2-1, with TRBD1 as a possible D gene (6 bases). Trimming stripped 4 bases from V and 5 bases from J, with 12 bases between. The CDR3 extends over 14 amino acids. Per the germline V gene, CDR1 is LGHNA and CDR2 is YNFKEQ. The CDR3 loop is CASSRKTGHNEQFF. The DNA for the CDR3 is TGTGCCAGCAGCCGAAAGACAGGCCACAATGAGCAGTTCTTC.

The chain joins TRBV12-3 or TRBV12-4 to TRBJ1-1; possibly TRBD1 for D (5 bases). This CDR3 has 14 residues. The V gene lost 3 bases and the J gene lost 3 bases, with 11 bases spanning the gap. The CDR3, as DNA: TGTGCCAGCAGTTTCACGGGACCACACACTGAAGCTTTCTTT. Its translation: CASSFTGPHTEAFF.

There are many counts of this clonotype. V gene TRBV20-1 combines with J gene TRBJ2-7; D is possibly TRBD1 (6 bases). CDR3 length: 14 residues. CDR1 and CDR2 from the germline V gene are DFQATT and SNEGSKA (reference sequence). The ends were cut back, 5 bases at V and 4 bases at J, with 18 bases in the middle. DNA of the CDR3: TGCAGTGCTCAACCCGACAGGCGCCGGTACGAGCAGTACTTC. Its protein is CSAQPDRRRYEQYF.

Worth noting for this clonotype: It differs at one base from a far larger clone, so likely a read error. This chain uses TRBV6-9 with TRBJ2-5, with D uncertain. V was clipped by 3 bases and J by 1 base, with 9 bases between them. CDR3 length: 14 residues. Germline V gene lookup returns CDR1 MNHGY and CDR2 SVAAGI. The CDR3 region is CASSYMHSQETQYF. Here the CDR3 DNA reads TGTGCCAGCAGTTACATGCACAGCCAAGAGACCCAGTACTTC.

Points on this clonotype: The likely explanation is a read error, given a far larger clone one base away. This rearrangement joins TRBV6-8 to TRBJ2-2, with D perhaps TRBD1 (6 bases). Germline V lookup: CDR1 MNHGY, CDR2 SAAAGT. The CDR3 has 16 amino acids. Trimming pared 7 bases from V and 4 bases from J, leaving 19 bases between. In DNA, the CDR3 is TGTGCCAGCATTGCCCAGGGGTCCCGAGGCACCGGGGAGCTGTTTTTT. Amino acid sequence: CASIAQGSRGTGELFF.

This clonotype qualifies as medium-sized. The CDR3 DNA reads TGTGCCAGCAGGTTACGGGAGAGCTCCTACGAGCAGTACTTC. Protein product: CASRLRESSYEQYF. The gene calls are TRBV7-8 and TRBJ2-7; perhaps TRBD2 as D (6 bases). The germline V gene has CDR1 SGHVS and CDR2 FQNEAQ. CDR3 length: 14 residues. The V gene lost 6 bases and the J gene lost 0 bases, with 12 bases spanning the gap.

This clonotype was counted many times. DNA for the CDR3: TGTGCCAGCTCACCAGGAGTTCTGAGCTCCTACGAGCAGTACTTC. This codes for CASSPGVLSSYEQYF. The rearrangement links TRBV18 to TRBJ2-7; D call uncertain. V dropped 2 bases and J dropped 0 bases, with 11 bases sitting between them. This CDR3 is 15 amino acids long. Germline lookup yields CDR1 KGHSH and CDR2 LQKENI.

Comments on this clonotype: One end of the junction is discordant with germline, which a read error may explain. The CDR3, as DNA: TGTGCCAGCACGAGGGGCAGTTCTAGGGCCAACGTACTGACTTTC. Protein product: CASTRGSSRANVLTF. J is TRBJ2-6 and V is TRBV27; D possibly uses TRBD1 or TRBD2 (5 bases each). From germline, CDR1 is MNHEY and CDR2 SMNVEV (reference sequence). CDR3 size: 15 residues.

The genes are TRBV30 and TRBJ1-4, with unresolved D. Germline V CDR1 and CDR2: GTSNPN, SVGIG (reference sequence). Trimming pared 4 bases from V and 9 bases from J, leaving 15 bases between. The CDR3 loop spans 13 amino acids. CDR3 DNA: TGTGCCTGGAACTCGAGTGGAAGGAAAAAACTGTTTTTT. Protein: CAWNSSGRKKLFF. Variable domain in full (rest from reference TRBV30 and TRBJ1-4): SQTIHQWPATLVQPVGSPLSLECTVEGTSNPNLYWYRQAAGRGLQLLFYSVGIGQISSEVPQNLSASRPQDRQFILSSKKLLLSDSGFYLCAWNSSGRKKLFFGSGTQLSVL.

By proportion, this clonotype is medium-sized (0.01 to 0.1%). The chain carries TRBV7-6 and TRBJ2-6, with a tentative D call TRBD2 (6 bases). From germline, CDR1 is SGHVS and CDR2 FNYEAQ. The CDR3 loop spans 16 amino acids. V lost 1 base and J lost 2, with 9 bases in between. CDR3 in amino acids: CASSLVAEPGANVLTF. CDR3 DNA: TGTGCCAGCAGCTTAGTAGCGGAACCTGGGGCCAACGTCCTGACTTTC.

Many counts were recorded for this clonotype. This rearrangement joins TRBV20-1 to TRBJ2-7, with 12 nucleotides matching TRBD2. V was clipped by 5 bases and J by 7 bases; unmatched bases: 9. Germline loops: CDR1 DFQATT, CDR2 SNEGSKA (reference sequence). There are 14 residues in the CDR3. The CDR3 DNA reads TGCAGTGCTTCCCGCGGACTAGCGGGAAATGAGCAGTACTTC. This translates into CSASRGLAGNEQYF.